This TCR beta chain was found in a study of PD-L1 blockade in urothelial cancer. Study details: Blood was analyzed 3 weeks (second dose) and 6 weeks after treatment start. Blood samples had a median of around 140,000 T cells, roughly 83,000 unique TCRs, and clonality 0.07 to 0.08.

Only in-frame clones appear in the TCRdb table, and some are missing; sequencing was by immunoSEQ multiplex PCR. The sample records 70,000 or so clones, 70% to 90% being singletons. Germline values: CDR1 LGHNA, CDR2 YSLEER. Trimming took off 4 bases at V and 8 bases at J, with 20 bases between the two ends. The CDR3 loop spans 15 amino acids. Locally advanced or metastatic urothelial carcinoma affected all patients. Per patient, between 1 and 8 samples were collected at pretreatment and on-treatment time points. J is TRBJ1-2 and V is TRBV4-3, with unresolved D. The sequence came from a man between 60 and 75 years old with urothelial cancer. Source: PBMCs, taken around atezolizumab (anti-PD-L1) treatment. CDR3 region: CASSRNAMTGGGYTF. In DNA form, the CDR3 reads TGCGCCAGCAGCCGGAACGCTATGACGGGCGGGGGCTACACCTTC.